The TCR beta chain described here comes from a study of glioma-infiltrating T cells. Findings of the study overall: Very few CDR3 sequences were shared between tissue and blood. Above-expected tissue-blood divergence occurred in all gliomas, most in low-grade ones.

This clonotype was counted many times. Its antigen is not identified. This clone may be a read error of a much larger clone one base away. This CDR3 has 12 residues. Germline CDR1 is LNHNV and CDR2 is YYDKDF (reference sequence). Amplification of TCR alpha and beta CDR3 regions from RNA used iRepertoire nested multiplex PCR. In TCRdb, the multiplex PCR reads were re-called with MiXCR into one record per CDR3 protein. The repertoire has around 44,000 distinct CDR3 sequences, approximately 20% of them found once; the top ten carry roughly 7%. This sequence was found in a human donor with low-grade glioma or glioblastoma, undergoing nonglioma brain surgery, or in good health (not recorded which). Sequences were obtained from glioma tissue, nonneoplastic brain tissue, or PBMCs (not recorded which). This chain links TRBV15 with TRBJ2-2; D not certain. The CDR3 loop is CAPSRPTGELFF. The CDR3 DNA reads TGTGCCCCCAGCAGACCAACCGGGGAGCTGTTTTTT.